This T cell receptor (beta chain) was sequenced during a study of OX40 agonist ivuxolimab in advanced cancers. The study's findings and limits: At doses 0.1 to 3.0 mg/kg, CD4+ and CD8+ clones expanded.

With regard to this clone: Its specificity is not known.

Using immunoSEQ multiplex PCR, the repertoire was profiled, and TCRdb retains in-frame clones only, with some absent. This sample has 75,000 to 90,000 clones; about 90% occur once, and the top ten carry 0.95% to 1.3%. CDR3 length: 15 residues. The V end lost 1 base, the J end lost 4 bases, and 11 bases lay between the germline ends. From germline, CDR1 is LNHDA and CDR2 SQIVND (reference sequence). Sequencing was performed on CD4+ or CD8+ T cells sorted from blood, taken in a trial of the OX40 agonist ivuxolimab. This chain joins TRBV19 and TRBJ1-5; D remains ambiguous. The source is an adult with an advanced solid tumor such as melanoma, head and neck, liver or kidney cancer. CDR3 in DNA: TGTGCCAGTAGTATAGTGGCCGTTCCAAATCAGCCCCAGCATTTT. Amino acid sequence: CASSIVAVPNQPQHF.